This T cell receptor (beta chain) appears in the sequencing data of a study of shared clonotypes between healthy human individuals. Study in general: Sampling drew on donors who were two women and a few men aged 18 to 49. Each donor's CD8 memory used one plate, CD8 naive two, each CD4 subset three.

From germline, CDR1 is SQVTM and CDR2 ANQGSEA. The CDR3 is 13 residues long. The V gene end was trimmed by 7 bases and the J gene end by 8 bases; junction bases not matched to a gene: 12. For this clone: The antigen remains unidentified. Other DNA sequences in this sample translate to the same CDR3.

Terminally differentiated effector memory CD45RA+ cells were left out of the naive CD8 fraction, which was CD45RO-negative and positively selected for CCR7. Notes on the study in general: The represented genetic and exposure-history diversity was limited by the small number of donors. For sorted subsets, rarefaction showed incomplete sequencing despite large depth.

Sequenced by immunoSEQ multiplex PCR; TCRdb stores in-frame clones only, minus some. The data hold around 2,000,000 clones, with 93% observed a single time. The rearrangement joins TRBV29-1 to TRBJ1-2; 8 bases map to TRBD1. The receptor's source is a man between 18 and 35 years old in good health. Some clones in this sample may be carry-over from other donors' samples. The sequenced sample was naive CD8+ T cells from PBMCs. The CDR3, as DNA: TGCAGCGCTGAGGGGCAGGGGGCGCTGGGCTACACCTTC. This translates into CSAEGQGALGYTF.